This T cell receptor beta chain was found in a study of HIV-infected patients and healthy controls. Study-level findings and limits: Untreated HIV+ repertoires had roughly threefold fewer distinct CDR3s and lower Shannon diversity than healthy controls.

This clonotype showed up many times. The antigen is not known. Around 530 ng RNA was reverse transcribed with alpha and beta constant-region primers. Each of the alpha and beta chains got its own library through chain-specific third strand synthesis with indices. TCRdb re-called the 5' RACE reads with MiXCR, one entry per CDR3 protein. This sample carries 8,000 to 9,500 distinct CDR3 sequences, 7.5% to 9.5% of them seen once, and the ten largest clones take 20% to 25%. The V end lost 5 bases, the J end lost 1 base, and 20 bases lay between the germline ends. CDR3 length equals 17 residues. Roughly three months, about 14 weeks, into antiretroviral therapy, follow-up blood was collected. All unsorted peripheral T cells were captured because whole blood was used without fractionation.

This sequence originates from an adult with HIV infection. Sequencing was performed on blood, taken during antiretroviral therapy. This chain connects TRBV12-3 or TRBV12-4 to TRBJ1-1; possible D gene TRBD1, 6 bases. The CDR3 region is CASSRGSGGLTNTEAFF. CDR3 DNA sequence: TGTGCCAGCAGTAGGGGGTCGGGGGGACTCACGAACACTGAAGCTTTCTTT.